This T cell receptor beta chain was obtained from a study of regulatory T cells in long-lasting Graves disease. Study summary: Prior antithyroid drug treatment in newly diagnosed Graves' patients lasted under 3 months.

The CDR3 has 11 amino acids. Germline V gene data show CDR1 as SNHLY and CDR2 as FYNNEI. V lost 10 bases and J lost 2, with 9 bases in between. CDR3 regions were amplified by Arm-PCR using iRepertoire HTBI primers to build TCR beta libraries. Each CDR3 protein is one row after TCRdb ran MiXCR on the multiplex PCR reads. Altogether around 240,000 distinct CDR3 sequences are present, around 18% being singletons, with the ten largest covering 14%. Time point meaning: newly diagnosed GD, antithyroid drugs for less than 3 months. Preparation of the TCR library used RNA extracted from PBMCs. These data are also associated with another study on T cells in Graves' hyperthyroidism and ophthalmopathy. As that study records: It was considered stable Graves' hyperthyroidism when ophthalmopathy did not progress within 18 months. Newly diagnosed hyperthyroidism, duration under 2 months, in patients aged 18 to 65.

This TCR derives from a young woman with Graves disease. The chain has TRBV2 and TRBJ2-7; tentatively, D is TRBD2 (6 bases). Sequences were derived from peripheral blood mononuclear cells (PBMCs), sampled at new diagnosis, from a patient treated with antithyroid drugs. CDR3 amino acids: CATRETYEQYF. CDR3 nucleotide sequence: TGTGCCACCCGGGAGACCTACGAGCAGTACTTC.